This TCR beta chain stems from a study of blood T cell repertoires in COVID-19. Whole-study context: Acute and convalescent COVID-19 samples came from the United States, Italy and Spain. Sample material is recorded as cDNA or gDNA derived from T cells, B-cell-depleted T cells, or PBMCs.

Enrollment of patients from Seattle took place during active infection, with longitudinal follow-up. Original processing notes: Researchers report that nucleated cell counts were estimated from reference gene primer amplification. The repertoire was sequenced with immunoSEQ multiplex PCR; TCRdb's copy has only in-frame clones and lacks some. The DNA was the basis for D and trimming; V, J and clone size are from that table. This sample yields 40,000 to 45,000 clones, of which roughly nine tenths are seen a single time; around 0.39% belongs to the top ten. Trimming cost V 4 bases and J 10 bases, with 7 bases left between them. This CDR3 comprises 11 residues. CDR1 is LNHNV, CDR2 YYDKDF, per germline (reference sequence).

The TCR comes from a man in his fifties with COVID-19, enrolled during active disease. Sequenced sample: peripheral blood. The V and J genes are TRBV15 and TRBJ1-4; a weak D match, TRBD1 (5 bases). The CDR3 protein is CATSNQGKLFF. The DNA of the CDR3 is TGTGCCACCAGCAATCAGGGAAAACTGTTTTTT.